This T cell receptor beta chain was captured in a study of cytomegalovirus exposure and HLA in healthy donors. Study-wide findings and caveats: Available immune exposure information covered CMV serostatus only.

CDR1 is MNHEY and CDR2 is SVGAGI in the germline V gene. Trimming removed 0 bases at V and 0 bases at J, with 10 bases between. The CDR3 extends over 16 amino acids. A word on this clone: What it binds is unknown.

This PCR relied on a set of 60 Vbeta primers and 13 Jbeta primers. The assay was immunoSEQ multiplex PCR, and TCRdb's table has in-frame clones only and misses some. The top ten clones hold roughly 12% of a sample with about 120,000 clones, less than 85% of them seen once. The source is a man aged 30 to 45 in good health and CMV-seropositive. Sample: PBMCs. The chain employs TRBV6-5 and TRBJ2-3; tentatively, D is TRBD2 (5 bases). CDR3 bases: TGTGCCAGCAGTTACTCCTGGCGGACTAGCACAGATACGCAGTATTTT. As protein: CASSYSWRTSTDTQYF.